This TCR beta chain was obtained from a study of T cells after yellow fever vaccination. The study made its TCR cDNA through 5'RACE template switching. That step introduced a universal primer site along with UMIs. TCRdb re-analysed the 5' RACE reads in MiXCR, keeping a single row per CDR3 protein. The sample lists 60,000 to 85,000 distinct CDR3 sequences, about 6.5% occurring once. Overall study findings and caveats: Reappearing after the booster were most of the clones from primary vaccination (roughly 95% CD4, 75% to 90% CD8). The secondary response was weaker but peaked faster, day 5 versus 15.

This clonotype was counted at least ten times. What it recognizes is unknown. The source was CD8+ T cells sorted from PBMCs, collected more than 35 days after the first yellow fever vaccination. This receptor was identified in a man younger than 30 who received the YFV17D yellow fever vaccine.

Here the CDR3 reads CASSQPPTSSQETQYF. The CDR3 DNA follows: TGCGCCAGCAGCCAACCACCGACTAGTTCGCAGGAGACCCAGTACTTC. The genes are TRBV5-1 and TRBJ2-5; a possible D gene is TRBD2 (6 bases). The CDR3 covers 16 residues. Between the trimmed V and J ends, which lost 4 bases and 5 bases, there was a span of 21 bases. CDR1 is SGHRS and CDR2 is YFSETQ in the germline V gene.